This T cell receptor beta chain was profiled in a study of blood T cell repertoires in COVID-19. Profiled with immunoSEQ multiplex PCR; TCRdb holds only in-frame clones, not every one. The sample yields tens of thousands of clones, about nine tenths seen once. The sequence came from a human donor in a cohort sampled during active COVID-19. The sequenced sample consisted of peripheral blood.

CDR3 DNA: TGTGCCAGCACCCGAGAGGGTAGTGAGACCCAGTACTTC. The encoded protein is CASTREGSETQYF. The chain joins TRBV2 to TRBJ2-5, with D perhaps TRBD2 (5 bases). The CDR3 contains 13 residues. Germline CDR1 is SNHLY and CDR2 is FYNNEI. V was shortened by 7 bases and J by 5 bases, with 14 bases between the two germline ends.